This TCR beta chain was captured in a study of blood T cell repertoires in COVID-19. Background on the study: The United States, Italy and Spain supplied acute and convalescent COVID-19 samples. Sample material is recorded as cDNA or gDNA derived from T cells, B-cell-depleted T cells, or PBMCs.

This clone was seen a few times. Original analysis: Nucleated cell counts were estimated from reference gene primer amplification. Produced via immunoSEQ multiplex PCR; TCRdb's table is partial and in-frame only. Clone size and the V and J calls come from that table; the DNA yielded D and trimming. The sample records roughly 170,000 clones, about 83% being singletons. V lost 2 bases, J lost 5 bases, and 2 bases stayed unmatched. The CDR3 has 14 residues. CDR1 SGHTA and CDR2 FQGTGA come from the germline V gene. The J gene is TRBJ2-3, the V gene TRBV7-3, with 9 bases matching TRBD2. The TCR was taken from a woman younger than 35 who had recovered from COVID-19. Input material: peripheral blood. CDR3 DNA: TGTGCCAGCAGCTTAGCGGGGGGGCAAGATACGCAGTATTTT. Protein product: CASSLAGGQDTQYF.